This TCR beta chain comes out of a study of cytomegalovirus exposure and HLA in healthy donors (dated by TCRdb to between 2016 and 2019). About the study as a whole: In an earlier analysis of roughly 590 of the donors, 276 Gb of sequence data and 117 million unique TCR beta sequences from about 190 million T cells were reported. An early release covering roughly 640 HLA-typed donors comprised approximately 300 gigabases of sequencing data and about 90 million unique TCR sequences. Of the approximately 400 genotyped donors, around 81% fell in the genetic ancestry cluster associated with self-reported Caucasian donors. The study aimed to test whether signatures of past pathogen exposure could be identified by cataloging public T cell receptors. The study used immunosequencing to profile the T cell repertoires of around 600 subjects and linked those repertoires to cytomegalovirus serostatus. A separate validation cohort of some 130 different subjects was used in addition to the approximately 610-subject first cohort. To predict cytomegalovirus infection status, the study brought together high-throughput TCR immunosequencing, statistical association of individual TCRs with disease status, and machine learning. To study patterns of TCR occurrence, a later analysis re-analyzed previously published TCR beta repertoires from more than 550 donors and added high-resolution HLA genotyping. Rather than drawing on any new phenotypic data, the later analysis identified candidate immune exposures from TCR beta sequences and the way those sequences occurred across donors. To decide whether each TCR beta V gene segment behaved as functional or pseudogenic, an earlier analysis of fewer than 750 of the donors relied on high-throughput TCR beta sequencing. Donor age, sex, ethnicity and CMV serostatus were compiled alongside the repertoire data. A later genetic analysis took genome-wide SNP genotypes for about three fifths of the 666 donors and used that subset as a discovery cohort. All discovery cohort repertoires had been generated on a single sequencing platform. Class I and class II HLA loci were covered by the typing at four-digit resolution. The number of typed donors differed by locus: roughly 629-640 for A, B, C, DRB1 and DQB1; approximately 520 for DQA1; approximately 600 for DPA1; and roughly 490 for DPB1. Roughly 5 DR-DQ haplotypes were treated as single units for association and clustering because of strong linkage in the cohort. On average, 235,054 unique TCR beta nucleotide sequences were sequenced per donor among 398 genotyped donors of the cohort, with roughly a sixth of those sequences being non-productive. General findings and caveats noted by the study authors: Some IMGT-functional V segments, including TRBV6-2 and TRBV6-3, could not be told apart with the 87-base-pair reads, so those segments were excluded. According to a later analysis, TCR association rates differed among HLA loci, with DRB1 alleles showing the most associated TCRs and HLA-C alleles showing the fewest. The authors suggested that the approach could potentially be extended to other disease states and immunological phenotypes. When HLA alleles, especially DR and DQ, strongly co-occurred, attributing TCR associations to individual alleles was difficult. A further reported finding was that TCR beta sequences accurately predicted the HLA-A and HLA-B alleles for most subjects in the first cohort. In a later analysis, most CMV-associated TCR beta chains were found to appear HLA-restricted, with HLA associations seemingly driven largely by CMV exposure. In a later genetic analysis, fewer N-insertions in productive TCRs were reported among donors in an Asian-associated ancestry cluster than the 666-donor mean. Specific HLA alleles were associated with around 18,000 TCR beta sequences at a false discovery rate of 0.05 in a later analysis. Several of the top co-occurrence clusters appeared to be linked to parvovirus B19, influenza, CMV and Epstein-Barr virus, according to a later analysis. An earlier analysis of 450 to 750 of the donors showed that most TCR beta V segments appeared in productive rearrangements either about 90% or about 30% of the time, which broadly matched IMGT annotations. The study gave a list of 150 to 200 TCR beta chains associated with cytomegalovirus. A cluster of highly shared sequence variants was judged likely to be a technical artifact of the sequencing pipeline. The presence/absence analyses assumed that sequencing depth was roughly uniform across donors, and that assumption may not be true. Immune exposure information for the cohort was limited to CMV serostatus. In this cohort, only TCR beta chains were sequenced, and detectable features were limited by the absence of alpha or paired-chain data. An association between a missense DCLRE1C variant and V-gene and J-gene trimming of TCR beta chains was found in a later genetic analysis and replicated in an independent cohort. Because HLA typing was missing for some donors at each locus, association tests included only the typed subset. In a later analysis, HLA-associated TCR beta chains showed more clonal expansion and lower generation probabilities than non-associated chains that were equally common. Because counts were too low, seventeen rarely observed V segments, including chromosome 9 orphons, were excluded from the earlier analysis of 587 of the donors. In both the original and validation cohorts, the classifier was reported to diagnose cytomegalovirus status with high specificity and sensitivity. Across donors, most TCR sequences were observed very rarely, whereas some public TCRs were present in many individuals. Correlated functional status among segregating V segments might be attributable to linkage disequilibrium, but an unknown experimental factor could not be ruled out. Three of the identified cytomegalovirus-associated TCR beta chains were confirmed in vitro to be specific for cytomegalovirus antigens.

Points on this clone: Its antigen is still unknown. No clone much larger than this one lies a single base away; base qualities are absent.

Preparation of the library involved the immunoSEQ multiplex PCR assay. The multiplex PCR relied on a mix of 60 forward primers for TCR Vbeta segments and 13 reverse primers for TCR Jbeta segments. The CDR3 region of rearranged TCR beta genes was amplified from genomic DNA by a multiplex PCR assay. On the Illumina HiSeq System, the amplified TCR beta libraries were sequenced as 87-base-pair reads. In the original analysis: Across the 600 to 700 repertoires, a later analysis counted roughly 84 million unique TCR beta chains, approximately 10 million of which were shared by at least two donors. To remove PCR and sequencing errors, raw reads were error-corrected and collapsed into unique sequences using a nearest-neighbor algorithm that merged closely related sequences. Alignment of CDR3 sequences to IMGT reference sequences was used to assign V, D and J gene segments. For a sequence to be retained, at least a six-nucleotide match to both a V gene segment and a J gene segment was required. Rearrangements were classified as productive when the CDR3 lacked stop codons and remained in frame with V and J, and all other rearrangements were classified as non-productive. Following IMGT convention, CDR3 was defined as the stretch from the second conserved V-encoded cysteine up to the conserved J-encoded phenylalanine. The earlier analysis of 587 of the donors excluded sequences that lacked an unambiguous match to a single V gene segment. An earlier analysis of approximately 590 of the donors classified V segments as functional when productive rearrangements were above 56.7% and as segregating when the standard deviation between donors was above 5%. A statistical classification framework was built for diagnosing cytomegalovirus status from the catalog of TCR beta chain sequences. In a later analysis, TCR nucleotide sequences were compared against IMGT/GENE-DB human TR gene sequences so that V and J genes could be assigned. Using the TCRdist pipeline, a later analysis assigned CDR3 sequences along with most-parsimonious VDJ recombination scenarios. A later analysis defined each TCR beta chain by its CDR3 amino acid sequence plus V-gene family, and excluded reads lacking a unique V-gene family. A later analysis removed 592 highly shared, low-generation-probability nucleotide sequences to deal with suspected cross-contamination and a sequencing artifact. For each public chain, a later analysis derived a clonal expansion index from normalized ranks of inferred template counts within each repertoire. A later analysis computed generation probabilities with a VDJ recombination model fitted to out-of-frame rearrangements, and checked the results against IGoR. In a later analysis, TCR-TCR, TCR-HLA and TCR-CMV co-occurrence was scored with hypergeometric tests, and a repertoire-size bias correction was applied to TCR pairs. In a later analysis, false discovery rates were estimated by permuting HLA or CMV assignments 20 times. In a later analysis, co-occurring TCRs were grouped using DBSCAN, and TCRdist sequence similarity was added for clustering within HLA-allele-positive subsets. Repertoires with fewer than 30,000 or more than 120,000 public chains were left out of co-occurrence clustering, as were about five repertoires with anomalous nucleotide sharing. Drawn from immuneACCESS, this table holds only the in-frame rearrangements with V and J called that TCRdb kept. Clones are partly lost; checked studies trace under half to an unresolved V gene and leave the rest unexplained. V, J and clone size are taken as reported in that table, and D and trimming were inferred from the DNA itself. The sample table shows fewer than 140,000 clones, and roughly two thirds are seen once. Clones ranked in the top ten supply 2.8% of the sample.

Trimming at the junction amounts to 10 bases on V and 2 bases on J, and the germline ends lie 19 bases apart. From the cysteine through the phenylalanine, the CDR3 covers 15 amino acids. The read is trimmed to its CDR3 DNA, 45 bases read in frame from base 1. Sequences SGDLS (CDR1) and YYNGEE (CDR2) are obtained from the germline V gene. The cohort consisted of 670 or so healthy bone marrow donors. At the time of sampling, all cohort members were nominally healthy, though unrecorded immune exposures were likely present. The donor tested CMV seronegative and was one of the 352 seronegative cohort members. Each donor provided a peripheral blood sample, and peripheral blood mononuclear cells were used for TCR beta sequencing. The Qiagen DNeasy Blood Extraction Kit was used to extract genomic DNA from the blood cell samples.

This TCR derives from a female donor in good health and CMV-seronegative. The chain uses TRBV9 and TRBJ1-5; a tentative D call is TRBD1 (5 bases match). The sequenced sample consisted of PBMCs. The sequenced DNA is TGTGCCGCGGGACGGGGCAGCCCCGGCAATCAGCCCCAGCATTTT. Translation gives CAAGRGSPGNQPQHF.